Listed here are 4 T cell receptor beta chains from one sample, sequenced in a study of graft-versus-host responses after intestinal transplantation. Measured with immunoSEQ multiplex PCR; TCRdb has only the in-frame clones, and not every one. The sample gives 15,000 to 20,000 clones, 35% to 45% of which show up once; around 0.82% is in the top ten. Source: alloreactive CD4+ T cells from a mixed lymphocyte reaction culture, taken before intestinal transplant. The subset: CFSE-low proliferating T cells sorted from roughly six-day pre-transplant mixed lymphocyte reaction (GvH or HvG direction). These receptors all come from a human patient who received an intestinal transplant.

The rearrangement joins TRBV4-1 to TRBJ1-4, with TRBD1 matching 9 bases. The V and J ends lost 4 bases and 8 bases, in that order; junction bases with no gene match: 20. CDR3 length: 19 residues. In germline, CDR1 is MGHRA, CDR2 YSYEKL. The CDR3 here is CASSLDRGTGLLRGEKLFF. CDR3 nucleotide sequence: TGCGCCAGCAGCCTAGATAGAGGGACAGGGCTCTTGAGGGGGGAAAAACTGTTTTTT.

This clone was detected only a few times. This chain joins TRBV6-6 and TRBJ2-7, with 7 bases fitting TRBD1. The V gene end was trimmed by 6 bases and the J gene end by 2 bases; junction bases not matched to a gene: 4. There are 13 residues in the CDR3. The germline gives CDR1 MNHNY, CDR2 SVGAGI (reference sequence). The CDR3 bases are TGTGCCAGCAGCCATGGACAGGCCTACGAGCAGTACTTC. Amino acid sequence: CASSHGQAYEQYF.

V is TRBV2 and J is TRBJ2-5, with D maybe TRBD2 (5 bases). Germline values: CDR1 SNHLY, CDR2 FYNNEI. This CDR3 comprises 13 residues. V lost 6 bases to trimming and J lost 7 bases, with 15 bases between them. The CDR3 DNA sequence: TGTGCCAGCAGGATACTAGGAGTAGGGACCCAGTACTTC. It is translated as CASRILGVGTQYF. Looking up the rest from reference TRBV2 and TRBJ2-5 gives the full variable domain: EPEVTQTPSHQVTQMGQEVILRCVPISNHLYFYWYRQILGQKVEFLVSFYNNEISEKSEIFDDQFSVERPDGSNFTLKIRSTKLEDSAMYFCASRILGVGTQYFGPGTRLLVL.

This clone was seen a handful of times. The CDR3 loop reads CASSPRALEPYEQYF. As DNA, the CDR3 is TGTGCCAGCTCACCACGAGCCCTTGAGCCCTACGAGCAGTACTTC. The chain has TRBV18 and TRBJ2-7; D is unresolved. The CDR3 runs 15 residues. Trimming took 1 base from V and 2 from J, leaving 12 bases between them. CDR1 is KGHSH, CDR2 LQKENI, per germline.